The 12 T cell receptor beta chains below all came from one sample that was sequenced in a study of T cell changes during pregnancy in multiple sclerosis. Method: immunoSEQ multiplex PCR; TCRdb's copy keeps in-frame clones and lacks some. The sample includes roughly 29,000 clones, approximately 94% seen only once; the top ten take about 0.45%. This material consisted of CD4+ T cells from peripheral blood mononuclear cells, taken after pregnancy. These receptors all stem from a female donor with multiple sclerosis, enrolled in a pregnancy study.

V usage is TRBV29-1 and J usage is TRBJ1-1; D not resolved. The CDR3 extends over 15 amino acids. Trimming shortened V by 8 bases and J by 0 bases, and 19 bases separated the two germline ends. The germline CDR1 and CDR2 sequences are SQVTM and ANQGSEA. The CDR3 protein is CSSVYKTVLNTEAFF. The CDR3 bases are TGCAGCTCCGTGTACAAGACTGTTTTGAACACTGAAGCTTTCTTT.

The sample holds one count of this clone. This rearrangement joins TRBV2 to TRBJ1-5; the D is unclear. The V and J ends lost 3 bases and 5 bases respectively, with 11 bases between them. CDR1 is SNHLY and CDR2 is FYNNEI in the germline V gene. This CDR3 region has 14 residues. The CDR3: CASSEFYRHQPQHF. In DNA, the CDR3 is TGTGCCAGCAGTGAGTTCTACCGTCATCAGCCCCAGCATTTT.

This chain connects TRBV6-5 to TRBJ1-2; 9 positions agree with TRBD1. The V gene end was trimmed by 6 bases and the J gene end by 2 bases; junction bases not matched to a gene: 1. CDR1 and CDR2 (germline): MNHEY, SVGAGI. This CDR3 contains 13 residues. The CDR3 DNA reads as TGTGCCAGCAGGGGACAGGGAAACTATGGCTACACCTTC. Amino acids: CASRGQGNYGYTF.

The chain uses TRBV7-3 and TRBJ2-3, with 8 bases fitting TRBD2. The CDR3 has 17 amino acids. Losses at the gene ends were 1 base for V and 2 bases for J; bases not matched to a gene: 8. CDR1 and CDR2 (germline): SGHTA, FQGTGA. In nucleotides, the CDR3 is TGTGCCAGCAGCTTAAACCCAGGCGGGGGGAACACAGATACGCAGTATTTT. Protein product: CASSLNPGGGNTDTQYF.

The chain employs TRBV19 and TRBJ2-1; 13 nucleotides align to TRBD2. Per germline, CDR1 LNHDA and CDR2 SQIVND (reference sequence). With V trimmed by 9 bases and J by 2 bases, 10 bases remained unmatched. The CDR3 covers 17 residues. The CDR3 sequence: CASRLAGGSGTYNEQFF. The CDR3 DNA sequence: TGTGCCAGCAGACTAGCGGGAGGTAGCGGCACCTACAATGAGCAGTTCTTC.

This chain links TRBV10-3 with TRBJ2-4, with 9 nucleotides matching TRBD1. Germline CDR1 is ENHRY and CDR2 is SYGVKD. The J segment lost 4 bases and the V segment lost 2 bases, leaving 9 bases of the junction unmatched. This CDR3 has 17 amino acids. The chain's CDR3 is CAISEPNSGQGKNIQYF. The CDR3 DNA follows: TGTGCCATCAGTGAGCCTAACTCGGGACAGGGTAAAAACATTCAGTACTTC.

The gene calls are TRBV5-8 and TRBJ2-5; 9 nucleotides match TRBD2. CDR1 is SGHTS and CDR2 is YDEGEE in the germline V gene. The J segment lost 4 bases and the V segment lost 4 bases, leaving 11 bases of the junction unmatched. CDR3 length equals 16 residues. The CDR3 loop is CASSRTGTSQRETQYF. The CDR3 coding sequence is TGTGCCAGCAGCCGAACCGGGACTAGCCAGCGAGAGACCCAGTACTTC. Together with reference TRBV5-8 and TRBJ2-5, the CDR3 gives the full variable domain: EAGVTQSPTHLIKTRGQQATLRCSPISGHTSVYWYQQALGLGLQFLLWYDEGEERNRGNFPPRFSGRQFPNYSSELNVNALELEDSALYLCASSRTGTSQRETQYFGPGTRLLVL.

This rearrangement joins TRBV7-9 to TRBJ1-4, with D possibly TRBD1 on 6 matching bases. Germline values: CDR1 SEHNR, CDR2 FQNEAQ (reference sequence). The CDR3 has 15 residues. Trimming took 3 bases from V and 3 from J, leaving 11 bases between them. DNA of the CDR3: TGTGCCAGCAGCTTTCAGGGGAGCTCTAATGAAAAACTGTTTTTT. Its protein product is CASSFQGSSNEKLFF. Combining the CDR3 with reference TRBV7-9 and TRBJ1-4 gives the whole variable domain DTGVSQNPRHKITKRGQNVTFRCDPISEHNRLYWYRQTLGQGPEFLTYFQNEAQLEKSRLLSDRFSAERPKGSFSTLEIQRTEQGDSAMYLCASSFQGSSNEKLFFGSGTQLSVL.

The rearrangement links TRBV6-4 to TRBJ1-2; 8 positions agree with TRBD1. Germline-derived CDR1 and CDR2 are MRHNA and SNTAGT. The CDR3 is 18 amino acids. V lost 10 bases, J lost 0 bases, and 19 bases stayed unmatched. As DNA, the CDR3 is TGTGCCACCACGGACAGGGAAGGGACGCAGTTAGCTAACTATGGCTACACCTTC. Translation gives CATTDREGTQLANYGYTF.

This clone was seen only once. The chain recombines TRBV4-2 with TRBJ1-5; TRBD1 is a possible D gene (6 bases). V lost 1 base, J lost 6 bases, and 16 bases lay in between. CDR1 is LGHNA, CDR2 YNFKEQ, per germline. The CDR3 is 16 amino acids. CDR3 nucleotide sequence: TGTGCCAGCAGCCAAGCCGGGGGCGGCGGGGGTCAGCCCCAGCATTTT. Translated: CASSQAGGGGGQPQHF.

The chain links TRBV27 to TRBJ1-6; the D is unclear. The CDR3 totals 16 residues. V lost 4 bases and J 7 bases, leaving 17 bases between the germline ends. Germline V gene lookup returns CDR1 MNHEY and CDR2 SMNVEV (reference sequence). The CDR3: CASSSPVRERNSPLHF. The CDR3, as DNA: TGTGCCAGCAGTTCCCCCGTGAGGGAGAGGAATTCACCCCTCCACTTT.

V is TRBV7-9 and J is TRBJ2-1, with TRBD2 matching 7 bases. V gave up 1 base and J gave up 6 bases; unmatched junction bases: 6. CDR3 length: 15 amino acids. Germline V gene data show CDR1 as SEHNR and CDR2 as FQNEAQ (reference sequence). CDR3 in DNA: TGTGCCAGCAGCTTAGGGGGCGGGAGCGTCAATGAGCAGTTCTTC. This codes for CASSLGGGSVNEQFF.